The rows below give T cell receptor beta chains drawn from one sample of a study of blood T cell repertoires in COVID-19. This table comes from immunoSEQ multiplex PCR, and its TCRdb copy is limited to in-frame clones, with some not included. The repertoire has a few hundred thousand clones, 83% of them found once; the top ten carry about 8%. Input material: peripheral blood. The receptors here all came from a woman aged 45-59 years with acute or convalescent COVID-19. CDR3s include the opening cysteine and the closing phenylalanine or tryptophan.

CDR3 protein: CASSFMRGRSNTEAFF; V gene: TRBV11-2; J gene: TRBJ1-1
CDR3 protein: CASSRTSGSLGELFF; V gene: TRBV7-6; J gene: TRBJ2-2
CDR3 protein: CASRRERQPQHF; V gene: TRBV6-4; J gene: TRBJ1-5
CDR3 protein: CASSVGTSGKDEQFF; V gene: TRBV5-1; J gene: TRBJ2-1
CDR3 protein: CASTMGGTGGYTF; V gene: TRBV2; J gene: TRBJ1-2
CDR3 protein: CASSIASGRAEDTQYF; V gene: TRBV19; J gene: TRBJ2-3
CDR3 protein: CARGGCREGTLIPKNIQYF; V gene: TRBV3-1/TRBV3-2; J gene: TRBJ2-4
CDR3 protein: CASSSEPRGRSAEQFF; V gene: TRBV18; J gene: TRBJ2-1
CDR3 protein: CASSFAEDQPQHF; V gene: TRBV5-1; J gene: TRBJ1-5
CDR3 protein: CASSPRGLAGVADTGELFF; V gene: TRBV11-2; J gene: TRBJ2-2
CDR3 protein: CASSSGGSDTQYF; V gene: TRBV7-3; J gene: TRBJ2-3
CDR3 protein: CASSRDRASEQYF; V gene: TRBV7-9; J gene: TRBJ2-7
CDR3 protein: CASSQLAGEIDTQYF; V gene: TRBV7-2; J gene: TRBJ2-3
CDR3 protein: CASSPVGQGARQPQHF; V gene: TRBV18; J gene: TRBJ1-5
CDR3 protein: CTRPSTSGRASNEQFF; V gene: TRBV1; J gene: TRBJ2-1
CDR3 protein: CATSGAQGYEQYF; V gene: TRBV24-1; J gene: TRBJ2-7
CDR3 protein: CASSLAGEGTEAFF; V gene: TRBV5-4; J gene: TRBJ1-1
CDR3 protein: CASRSPTSYNEQFF; V gene: TRBV7-2; J gene: TRBJ2-1
CDR3 protein: CASSQGTSGVTDTQYF; V gene: TRBV5-1; J gene: TRBJ2-3
CDR3 protein: CSVDSGETQYF; V gene: TRBV29-1; J gene: TRBJ2-5
CDR3 protein: CASSLRGTEAFF; V gene: TRBV7-9; J gene: TRBJ1-1
CDR3 protein: CASSFGGAGKNIQYF; V gene: TRBV28; J gene: TRBJ2-4
CDR3 protein: CATGQGSPYGYTF; V gene: TRBV24-1; J gene: TRBJ1-2